The following is a T cell receptor (beta chain) sequence with its context. Its antigen remains unidentified. Produced via immunoSEQ multiplex PCR; TCRdb's table is partial and in-frame only. The sample includes 55,000 to 80,000 clones, approximately 96% of them seen just once. The data belong to a study of cytomegalovirus exposure and HLA in healthy donors. V lost 8 bases and J 6 bases, leaving 22 bases between the germline ends. CDR1 is MNHEY, CDR2 SMNVEV, per germline (reference sequence). This CDR3 comprises 15 residues. Whole-study results and caveats: In the roughly 110 validation repertoires, 85% to 95% of cluster scores exceeded 0, per a later analysis. Per published reports, the classifier diagnosed cytomegalovirus status with high specificity and sensitivity.

Source material: PBMCs. The chain uses TRBV27 and TRBJ1-2, with D possibly matching TRBD1 (5 bases). This TCR was sampled from a man younger than 35 in good health and CMV-seronegative. This CDR3 is CASRGVQMRGDGYTF. Here the CDR3 DNA reads TGTGCCAGCCGGGGGGTCCAAATGAGGGGAGATGGCTACACCTTC.